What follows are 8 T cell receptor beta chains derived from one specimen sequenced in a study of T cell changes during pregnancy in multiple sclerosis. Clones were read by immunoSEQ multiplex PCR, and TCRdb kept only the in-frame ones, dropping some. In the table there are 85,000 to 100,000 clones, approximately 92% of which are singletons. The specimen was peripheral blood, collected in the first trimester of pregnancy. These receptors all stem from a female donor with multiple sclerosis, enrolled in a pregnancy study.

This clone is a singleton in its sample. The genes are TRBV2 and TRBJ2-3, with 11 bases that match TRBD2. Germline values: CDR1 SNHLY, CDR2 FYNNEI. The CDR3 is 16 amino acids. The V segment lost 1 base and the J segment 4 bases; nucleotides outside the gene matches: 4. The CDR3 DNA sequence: TGTGCCAGCAGTGAAGATAGCGGGAGGGCCGCAGATACGCAGTATTTT. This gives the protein CASSEDSGRAADTQYF.

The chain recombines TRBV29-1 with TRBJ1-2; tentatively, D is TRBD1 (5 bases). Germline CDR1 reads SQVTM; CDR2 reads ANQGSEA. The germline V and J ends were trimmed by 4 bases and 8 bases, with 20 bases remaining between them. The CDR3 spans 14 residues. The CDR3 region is CSVVSWGASGGYTF. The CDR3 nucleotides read TGCAGCGTTGTTTCTTGGGGCGCCTCCGGAGGCTACACCTTC. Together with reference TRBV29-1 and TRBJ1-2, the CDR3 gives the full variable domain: SAVISQKPSRDICQRGTSLTIQCQVDSQVTMMFWYRQQPGQSLTLIATANQGSEATYESGFVIDKFPISRPNLTFSTLTVSNMSPEDSSIYLCSVVSWGASGGYTFGSGTRLTVV.

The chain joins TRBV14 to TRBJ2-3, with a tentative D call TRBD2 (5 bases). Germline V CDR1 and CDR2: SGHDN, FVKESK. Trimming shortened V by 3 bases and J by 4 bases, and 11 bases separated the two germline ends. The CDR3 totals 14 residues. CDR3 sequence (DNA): TGTGCCAGCAGCCAGCGGGTTAGGGCAGATACGCAGTATTTT. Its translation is CASSQRVRADTQYF.

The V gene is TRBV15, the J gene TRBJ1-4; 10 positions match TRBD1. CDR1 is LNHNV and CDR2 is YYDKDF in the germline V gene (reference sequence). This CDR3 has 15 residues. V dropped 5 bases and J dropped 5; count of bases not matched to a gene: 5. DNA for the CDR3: TGTGCCACCAGCGGTCCGGGACAGGGGAATGAAAAACTGTTTTTT. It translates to CATSGPGQGNEKLFF.

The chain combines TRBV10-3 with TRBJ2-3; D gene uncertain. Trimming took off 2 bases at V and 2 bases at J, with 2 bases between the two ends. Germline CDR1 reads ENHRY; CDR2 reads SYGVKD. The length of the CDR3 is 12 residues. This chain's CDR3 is CAISELTDTQYF. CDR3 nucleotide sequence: TGTGCCATCAGTGAGCTCACAGATACGCAGTATTTT.

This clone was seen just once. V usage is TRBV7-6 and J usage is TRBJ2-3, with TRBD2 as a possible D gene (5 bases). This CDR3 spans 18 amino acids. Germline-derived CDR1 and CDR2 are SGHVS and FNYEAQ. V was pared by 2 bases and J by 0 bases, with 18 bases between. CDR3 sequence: CASSLLVRAELSTDTQYF. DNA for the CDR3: TGTGCCAGCAGCTTATTAGTTCGAGCGGAGCTGAGCACAGATACGCAGTATTTT.

CDR3 residues: CAWSSLTADTQYF. The CDR3 DNA sequence: TGTGCCTGGAGCTCCCTGACTGCAGATACGCAGTATTTT. The rearrangement uses TRBV30 and TRBJ2-3; D remains ambiguous. Trimming shortened V by 3 bases and J by 4 bases, and 11 bases separated the two germline ends. The CDR3 is made up of 13 amino acids. Per the germline V gene, CDR1 is GTSNPN and CDR2 is SVGIG (reference sequence).

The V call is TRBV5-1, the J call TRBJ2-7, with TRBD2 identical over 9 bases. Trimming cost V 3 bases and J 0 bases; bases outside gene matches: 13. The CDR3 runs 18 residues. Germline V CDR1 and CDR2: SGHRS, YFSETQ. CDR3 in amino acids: CASSSMRREGPSSYEQYF. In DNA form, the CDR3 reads TGCGCCAGCAGCTCCATGAGGCGGGAGGGACCCAGCTCCTACGAGCAGTACTTC.